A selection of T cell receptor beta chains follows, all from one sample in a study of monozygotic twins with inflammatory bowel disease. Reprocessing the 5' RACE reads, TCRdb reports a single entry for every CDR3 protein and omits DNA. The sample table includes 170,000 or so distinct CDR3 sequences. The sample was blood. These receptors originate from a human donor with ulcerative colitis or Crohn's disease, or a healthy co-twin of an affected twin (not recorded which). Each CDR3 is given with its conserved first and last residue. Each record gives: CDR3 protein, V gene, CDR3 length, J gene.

CSVTPRVGSNYGYTF	TRBV29-1	15	TRBJ1-2
CASSLGVSGTGRESYEQYF	TRBV11-2	19	TRBJ2-7
CASSIGVWSSGANVLTF	TRBV19	17	TRBJ2-6
CASSDQKFYEQYF	TRBV2	13	TRBJ2-7
CASSPTQGPNEQFF	TRBV7-7	14	TRBJ2-1
CASSLGTAKNIQYF	TRBV5-1	14	TRBJ2-4
CATSDLHPLGQSGNTIYF	TRBV24-1	18	TRBJ1-3
CASRGVMNTEAFF	TRBV6-1	13	TRBJ1-1
CSARGGIVETQYF	TRBV20-1	13	TRBJ2-5
CASSPLQGASYEQYF	TRBV18	15	TRBJ2-7
CASSPMGETQYF	TRBV7-7	12	TRBJ2-5
CASSPISGPNNEQFF	TRBV7-2	15	TRBJ2-1
CSARAGGSAGELFF	TRBV20-1	14	TRBJ2-2
CSAPRASNEQFF	TRBV20-1	12	TRBJ2-1
CASSLGGVGTEAFF	TRBV7-3	14	TRBJ1-1
CSVAGTGEYYGYTF	TRBV29-1	14	TRBJ1-2
CSALYRLAEGTQYF	TRBV20-1	14	TRBJ2-5
CASRRSWGSHGYTF	TRBV7-9	14	TRBJ1-2
CSVARTDYGYTF	TRBV29-1	12	TRBJ1-2